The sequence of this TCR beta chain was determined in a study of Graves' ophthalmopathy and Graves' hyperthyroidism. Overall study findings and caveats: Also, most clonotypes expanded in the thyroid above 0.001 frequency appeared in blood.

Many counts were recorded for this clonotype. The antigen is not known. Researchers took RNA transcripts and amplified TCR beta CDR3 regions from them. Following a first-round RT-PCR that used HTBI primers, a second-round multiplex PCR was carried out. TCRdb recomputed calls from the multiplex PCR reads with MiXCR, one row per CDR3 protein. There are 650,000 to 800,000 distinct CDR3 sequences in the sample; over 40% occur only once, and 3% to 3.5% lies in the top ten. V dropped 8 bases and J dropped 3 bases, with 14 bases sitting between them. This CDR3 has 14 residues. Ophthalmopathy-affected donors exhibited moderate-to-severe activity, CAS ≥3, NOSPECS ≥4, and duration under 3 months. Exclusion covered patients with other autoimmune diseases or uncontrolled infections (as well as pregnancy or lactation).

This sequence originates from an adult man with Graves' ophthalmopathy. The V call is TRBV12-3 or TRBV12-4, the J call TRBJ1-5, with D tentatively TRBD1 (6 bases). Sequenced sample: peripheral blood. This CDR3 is CASFSDRDNQPQHF. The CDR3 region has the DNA TGTGCCAGCTTCTCGGACAGAGACAATCAGCCCCAGCATTTT.